The 14 T cell receptor beta chains below come from one sample, sequenced in a study of OX40 agonist ivuxolimab in advanced cancers. Clones were read by immunoSEQ multiplex PCR, and TCRdb kept only the in-frame ones, dropping some. The sample holds approximately 33,000 clones, roughly 89% seen once. The sample consisted of CD4+ or CD8+ T cells sorted from blood, taken in a trial of the OX40 agonist ivuxolimab. Receptors were obtained from an adult with an advanced solid tumor such as melanoma, head and neck, liver or kidney cancer.

V is TRBV5-4 and J is TRBJ1-2; D remains ambiguous. The germline gives CDR1 SGHNT, CDR2 YYREEE (reference sequence). The CDR3 consists of 14 residues. The V end lost 9 bases, the J end lost 0 bases, and 15 bases lay between the germline ends. CDR3 in DNA: TGTGCCACCTCCTTATACGAGACTAACTATGGCTACACCTTC. It specifies CATSLYETNYGYTF.

The chain has TRBV6-6 and TRBJ2-3; 9 nucleotides line up with TRBD2. The CDR3 consists of 15 residues. Germline assignment: CDR1 MNHNY and CDR2 SVGAGI (reference sequence). V was clipped by 1 base and J by 6 bases; unmatched bases: 5. This chain's CDR3 is CASSYWTSVWDTQYF. The CDR3 region has the DNA TGTGCCAGCAGTTACTGGACTAGCGTCTGGGATACGCAGTATTTT.

This chain uses TRBV28 with TRBJ2-7, with D maybe TRBD1 (6 bases). CDR3 length: 16 amino acids. Trimming cost V 2 bases and J 5 bases, with 19 bases left between them. Germline CDR1 MDHEN, CDR2 SYDVKM. CDR3 in DNA: TGTGCCAGCAGTTTAGCTGGGGTCAGGGGCCTCCACGAGCAGTACTTC. Translation: CASSLAGVRGLHEQYF.

The genes are TRBV27 and TRBJ2-7; D gene ambiguous. The CDR3 spans 12 residues. Germline lookup yields CDR1 MNHEY and CDR2 SMNVEV (reference sequence). Trimming took off 4 bases at V and 6 bases at J, with 10 bases between the two ends. This CDR3 is CASSYHPGEQYF. The CDR3 DNA sequence: TGTGCCAGCAGTTACCACCCCGGCGAGCAGTACTTC.

This clone was observed a single time. This chain connects TRBV11-2 to TRBJ2-2; D unresolved. Germline V lookup: CDR1 SGHAT, CDR2 FQNNGV. Trimming stripped 3 bases from V and 2 bases from J, with 10 bases between. The CDR3 has 15 amino acids. The CDR3 sequence is CASSFSRINTGELFF. CDR3 nucleotides: TGTGCCAGCAGCTTCAGTAGGATAAACACCGGGGAGCTGTTTTTT.

This chain links TRBV7-2 with TRBJ2-3; possible D gene TRBD1, 6 bases. The V end lost 7 bases, the J end lost 3 bases, and 14 bases lay between the germline ends. In germline, CDR1 is SGHTA, CDR2 FQGNSA. CDR3 size: 14 residues. The CDR3 DNA follows: TGTGCCAGCACTTATCCAACAGGGACAGATACGCAGTATTTT. This gives the protein CASTYPTGTDTQYF.

This chain links TRBV14 with TRBJ2-5, with D tentatively TRBD1 or TRBD2 (5 bases each). The CDR3 sequence is 13 residues long. Germline loops: CDR1 SGHDN, CDR2 FVKESK. The V end was cut by 2 bases, the J end by 13 bases, with 17 bases between. The CDR3 region is CASSQLGARILYF. The CDR3 coding sequence is TGTGCCAGCAGCCAACTCGGGGCCCGAATACTGTACTTC.

This chain connects TRBV19 to TRBJ1-2; 7 positions agree with TRBD1. CDR3 length: 14 residues. The V and J ends lost 8 bases and 2 bases, in that order; junction bases with no gene match: 8. Germline V lookup: CDR1 LNHDA, CDR2 SQIVND (reference sequence). The CDR3 sequence: CASLPDRRNYGYTF. The CDR3 DNA is TGTGCCAGTCTCCCGGACAGGAGAAACTATGGCTACACCTTC. Supplemented by reference TRBV19 and TRBJ1-2, the full variable domain reads DGGITQSPKYLFRKEGQNVTLSCEQNLNHDAMYWYRQDPGQGLRLIYYSQIVNDFQKGDIAEGYSVSREKKESFPLTVTSAQKNPTAFYLCASLPDRRNYGYTFGSGTRLTVV.

This chain connects TRBV6-1 to TRBJ2-4, with D possibly TRBD1 on 5 matching bases. This CDR3 region has 16 residues. Trimming stripped 1 base from V and 2 bases from J, with 12 bases between. Germline CDR1 MNHNS, CDR2 SASEGT. The CDR3 loop reads CASSEGTGTSKNIQYF. The DNA of the CDR3 is TGTGCCAGCAGTGAAGGAACAGGAACCTCCAAAAACATTCAGTACTTC.

This chain uses TRBV5-4 with TRBJ2-2; 14 bases are shared with TRBD2. V shed 4 bases and J 4 bases; nucleotides not matched to a gene: 3. Germline V gene sequence: CDR1 SGHNT, CDR2 YYREEE (reference sequence). The CDR3 is 16 amino acids. The CDR3 bases are TGTGCCAGCAGCCGACTAGCGGGAGGGGGCACCGGGGAGCTGTTTTTT. Encoded protein: CASSRLAGGGTGELFF. The full variable domain, its missing parts supplied by reference TRBV5-4 and TRBJ2-2, is ETGVTQSPTHLIKTRGQQVTLRCSSQSGHNTVSWYQQALGQGPQFIFQYYREEENGRGNFPPRFSGLQFPNYSSELNVNALELDDSALYLCASSRLAGGGTGELFFGEGSRLTVL.

The CDR3 region is CASSFHRDSNQPQHF. In DNA, the CDR3 is TGTGCCAGCAGCTTTCACAGGGATAGCAATCAGCCCCAGCATTTT. This chain connects TRBV7-8 to TRBJ1-5; D is possibly TRBD1 (6 bases). The CDR3 length is 15 residues. V was pared by 3 bases and J by 0 bases, with 9 bases between. CDR1 SGHVS and CDR2 FQNEAQ come from the germline V gene.

The V call is TRBV5-1, the J call TRBJ2-7; D not certain. Germline values: CDR1 SGHRS, CDR2 YFSETQ. The CDR3 is 13 residues long. The V and J ends lost 4 bases and 2 bases respectively, with 10 bases between them. The CDR3 is CASSVDRTYEQYF. For the CDR3, the DNA is TGCGCCAGCAGCGTAGATAGGACCTACGAGCAGTACTTC.

The chain combines TRBV4-1 with TRBJ2-1; possible D gene TRBD1, 6 bases. V dropped 1 base and J dropped 8 bases, with 15 bases sitting between them. The CDR3 sequence is 15 residues long. Germline values: CDR1 MGHRA, CDR2 YSYEKL. The CDR3 here is CASSQAMGAVDEQFF. In DNA form, the CDR3 reads TGCGCCAGCAGCCAAGCAATGGGGGCCGTGGATGAGCAGTTCTTC.

The rearrangement links TRBV28 to TRBJ2-1; TRBD2 might be the D (5 bases). Per the germline V gene, CDR1 is MDHEN and CDR2 is SYDVKM. The CDR3 is 14 residues long. The V gene lost 7 bases and the J gene lost 7 bases, with 17 bases spanning the gap. This CDR3 is CASTMYRKRNEQFF. The CDR3 DNA reads as TGTGCCAGCACCATGTATAGGAAGCGGAATGAGCAGTTCTTC.